The clone carrying this T cell receptor beta chain occurred many times. Its antigen is undetermined. These data come from a study of T cell repertoires in cytomegalovirus infection. Study information: The authors used CMV epitopes that were HLA-C-restricted (recently identified) and HLA-B-restricted (well studied). Through public TCR beta signatures, both CMV infection and matching HLA type were indicated.

TCRdb processed the reads anew with MiXCR; each CDR3 protein has one entry. The sample has 700,000 to 850,000 distinct CDR3 sequences; 30% to 35% are singletons. Study-wide results and caveats: Ex vivo responses were dominated by HLA-C-restricted CMV-specific TCR beta clonotypes. Public TCR beta family frequency separated CMV-and-HLA carriers, including in an independent cohort.

CDR1 and CDR2 from the germline V gene are SGHVS and FQNEAQ. There are 12 residues in the CDR3. V shed 10 bases and J shed 1 base, with 10 bases lying between them. This chain connects TRBV7-8 to TRBJ1-1; tentative D call: TRBD1 (5 bases). The source material was cultured CD8+ T cells from PBMCs, sampled from culture after CMV antigen stimulation. This clonotype was obtained from a human donor in good health (CMV status not recorded). Some clones in this sample may be carry-over from other donors' samples. The CDR3 protein is CATLGGNTEAFF. CDR3 DNA: TGTGCCACCCTGGGGGGGAACACTGAAGCTTTCTTT.